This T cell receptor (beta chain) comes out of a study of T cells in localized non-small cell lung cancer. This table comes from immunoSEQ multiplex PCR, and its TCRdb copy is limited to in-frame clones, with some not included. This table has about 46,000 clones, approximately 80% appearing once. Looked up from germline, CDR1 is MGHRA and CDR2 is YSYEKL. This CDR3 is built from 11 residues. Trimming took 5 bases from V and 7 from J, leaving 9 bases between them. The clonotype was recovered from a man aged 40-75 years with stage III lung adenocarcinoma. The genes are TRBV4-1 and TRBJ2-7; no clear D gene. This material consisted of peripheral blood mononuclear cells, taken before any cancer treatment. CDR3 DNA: TGCGCCAGCAGCTTTAACGGGGAGCAGTACTTC. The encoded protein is CASSFNGEQYF.